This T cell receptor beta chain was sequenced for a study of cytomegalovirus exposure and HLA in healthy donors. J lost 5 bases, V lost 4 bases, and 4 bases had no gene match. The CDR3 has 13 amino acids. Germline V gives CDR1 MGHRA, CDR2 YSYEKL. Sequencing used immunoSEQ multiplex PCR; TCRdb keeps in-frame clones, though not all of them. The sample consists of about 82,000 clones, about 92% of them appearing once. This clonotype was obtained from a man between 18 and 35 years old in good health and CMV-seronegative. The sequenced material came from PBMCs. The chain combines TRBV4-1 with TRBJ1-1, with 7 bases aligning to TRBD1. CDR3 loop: CASSPEGATEAFF. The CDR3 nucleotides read TGCGCCAGCAGCCCAGAGGGGGCAACTGAAGCTTTCTTT.